This T cell receptor beta chain appears in the sequencing data of a study of T cells after yellow fever vaccination. Study outcomes and limitations: CD4 and CD8 compartments shared a small share of clonotypes.

MiXCR was run by TCRdb on the 5' RACE reads, yielding one entry per CDR3 protein. Here the sample spans some 340,000 distinct CDR3 sequences, about 10% being singletons. This clonotype was seen a few times. What it binds is unknown. From germline, CDR1 is LNHDA and CDR2 SQIVND (reference sequence). The CDR3 loop spans 15 amino acids. V lost 6 bases to trimming and J lost 4 bases, with 16 bases between them. The chain combines TRBV19 with TRBJ1-5; D might be TRBD1 (6 bases). This TCR came from a man between 18 and 35 years old who received the YFV17D yellow fever vaccine. Source: CD4+ T cells sorted from PBMCs, taken 45 days after the yellow fever booster vaccination. The DNA for the CDR3 is TGTGCCAGTAGGTCGGAGGGGACACCTAATCAGCCCCAGCATTTT. Its translation: CASRSEGTPNQPQHF.